This entry concerns a single TCR beta chain. This sample was included in a study of T cell changes during pregnancy in multiple sclerosis. Generated by immunoSEQ multiplex PCR, the TCRdb table keeps only in-frame clones and is missing some. The sample includes roughly 100,000 clones, roughly 92% of them seen just once. The receptor comes from a female donor with multiple sclerosis, enrolled in a pregnancy study. The starting material was peripheral blood, obtained after pregnancy.

DNA of the CDR3: TGTGCCAGCAGTGAAAACAGGGGTGCCCCGGAGACCCAGTACTTC. It codes for CASSENRGAPETQYF. The chain uses TRBV25-1 and TRBJ2-5; 7 positions agree with TRBD1. The CDR3 contains 15 residues. Per germline, CDR1 MGHDK and CDR2 SYGVNS. The ends lost 2 bases at V and 5 bases at J; junction bases unmatched: 8.